This paragraph reports one T cell receptor (beta chain). Its antigen is as yet unknown. A J-beta primer mix and a sample-barcoded 5' primer were used in a second PCR of roughly 6 to 11 cycles. A tag from a template-switch adaptor with 12 random nucleotides marked each cDNA molecule. TCRdb re-called the 5' RACE reads through MiXCR, storing one row per CDR3 protein. The sample records some 730,000 distinct CDR3 sequences, approximately 22% being singletons. This sample stems from a study of blood T cells in healthy people across ages. Study at large: About one barcoded beta molecule per two T cells was the capture yield of template switching. Whole-study results and caveats: When one million T cells were used, diversity estimates were thought to be underestimates.

The V gene end was trimmed by 6 bases and the J gene end by 7 bases; junction bases not matched to a gene: 9. In germline, CDR1 is MDHEN, CDR2 SYDVKM. CDR3 size: 14 residues. The source of this sequence is a man in his 70s in good health. Sequenced: blood. This chain connects TRBV28 to TRBJ1-1; TRBD1 agrees at 9 bases. CDR3 sequence: CASSSGQGGFEAFF. CDR3 sequence (DNA): TGTGCCAGCAGCTCGGGACAGGGTGGCTTTGAAGCTTTCTTT.